This passage covers 23 T cell receptor beta chains from one sample sequenced in a study of blood T cell repertoires in COVID-19. Clones were sequenced by immunoSEQ multiplex PCR, and TCRdb holds only the in-frame ones, with some missing. The repertoire holds some 170,000 clones, with about 74% as singletons. The specimen was peripheral blood. The receptors shown here come from a man in his sixties with acute or convalescent COVID-19.

In its sample, this clone was seen a few times. The V gene is TRBV19, the J gene TRBJ1-2; D is unresolved. Trimming cost V 6 bases and J 10 bases, with 9 bases left between them. The CDR3 length is 10 residues. The germline CDR1 and CDR2 sequences are LNHDA and SQIVND (reference sequence). CDR3 DNA sequence: TGTGCCAGTAGGAGGGAATCCTACACCTTC. The encoded protein is CASRRESYTF.

The chain recombines TRBV19 with TRBJ2-7; D unresolved. Germline-derived CDR1 and CDR2 are LNHDA and SQIVND (reference sequence). This CDR3 region has 14 residues. V lost 3 bases to trimming and J lost 2 bases, with 11 bases between them. The CDR3 region has the DNA TGTGCCAGTAGTATTGGCTTTCAAGCCTACGAGCAGTACTTC. Translating it yields CASSIGFQAYEQYF.

This chain connects TRBV23-1 to TRBJ2-7; 7 bases line up with TRBD1. TRBV23-1 is placed among ORFs of uncertain function. This CDR3 spans 14 amino acids. The junction had 11 bases not matched to a gene; V was cut back by 4 bases and J by 8 bases. The CDR3 protein is CASSLKQGERKQYF. CDR3 coding DNA: TGCGCCAGCAGTCTCAAGCAGGGGGAGCGAAAGCAGTACTTC.

The chain combines TRBV7-6 with TRBJ2-7, with D possibly TRBD1 on 6 matching bases. Per germline, CDR1 SGHVS and CDR2 FNYEAQ. This CDR3 is built from 14 residues. Trimming shortened V by 2 bases and J by 0 bases, and 8 bases separated the two germline ends. Here the CDR3 reads CASSLRTDSYEQYF. CDR3 bases: TGTGCCAGCAGCTTAAGGACAGACTCCTACGAGCAGTACTTC.

The gene calls are TRBV10-2 and TRBJ2-7; 9 bases are a match to TRBD2. The CDR3 covers 16 residues. J gave up 3 bases and V 2 bases, and 8 bases lay outside the gene matches. Germline V gives CDR1 WSHSY, CDR2 SAAADI. In nucleotides, the CDR3 is TGCGCCAGCAGTGAGAAAGGGGTTAGCGGGGGCTACGAGCAGTACTTC. Amino acids: CASSEKGVSGGYEQYF.

This chain connects TRBV6-5 to TRBJ2-5; no clear D gene. V shed 0 bases and J shed 4 bases, with 6 bases lying between them. Germline CDR1 MNHEY, CDR2 SVGAGI. The CDR3 is made up of 13 amino acids. The CDR3 spells CASSYSGRETQYF. CDR3 DNA: TGTGCCAGCAGTTACTCGGGCAGAGAGACCCAGTACTTC.

This clone has just a few counts. V and J are TRBV7-2 and TRBJ2-5, with 12 nucleotides matching TRBD2. The CDR3 consists of 17 residues. The junction had 8 bases not matched to a gene; V was cut back by 1 base and J by 5 bases. Germline lookup yields CDR1 SGHTA and CDR2 FQGNSA. CDR3 region: CASSLVLAGGVQETQYF. CDR3 bases: TGTGCCAGCAGCTTAGTACTAGCGGGGGGAGTCCAGGAGACCCAGTACTTC.

The chain combines TRBV4-3 with TRBJ1-2; the D is unclear. V lost 0 bases and J 8 bases, leaving 16 bases between the germline ends. The CDR3 totals 15 residues. Germline V gene sequence: CDR1 LGHNA, CDR2 YSLEER. CDR3 region: CASSQDWKETSGYTF. The CDR3 DNA sequence: TGCGCCAGCAGCCAAGATTGGAAGGAGACGAGCGGCTACACCTTC.

The chain has TRBV9 and TRBJ2-2; 8 positions match TRBD2. The V gene's germline CDR1 is SGDLS and CDR2 YYNGEE. The CDR3 loop spans 15 amino acids. V shed 3 bases and J 6 bases; nucleotides not matched to a gene: 7. CDR3 sequence reads: CASSAVGGAAGELFF. Written as DNA, the CDR3 is TGTGCCAGCAGCGCGGTCGGGGGGGCGGCCGGGGAGCTGTTTTTT. Supplemented by reference TRBV9 and TRBJ2-2, the full variable domain reads DSGVTQTPKHLITATGQRVTLRCSPRSGDLSVYWYQQSLDQGLQFLIQYYNGEERAKGNILERFSAQQFPDLHSELNLSSLELGDSALYFCASSAVGGAAGELFFGEGSRLTVL.

The V call is TRBV6-1, the J call TRBJ1-4; 7 nucleotides agree with TRBD1. The CDR3 extends over 16 amino acids. V lost 4 bases, J lost 1 base, and 6 bases stayed unmatched. Germline V gene lookup returns CDR1 MNHNS and CDR2 SASEGT. CDR3 in amino acids: CASSGGQPGTNEKLFF. The CDR3 nucleotides read TGTGCCAGCAGTGGGGGACAGCCTGGAACTAATGAAAAACTGTTTTTT.

V is TRBV10-3 and J is TRBJ2-7; D possibly corresponds to TRBD1 (6 bases). The CDR3 is 16 amino acids. Germline V gene data show CDR1 as ENHRY and CDR2 as SYGVKD. The V gene lost 2 bases and the J gene lost 4 bases, with 18 bases spanning the gap. For the CDR3, the DNA is TGTGCCATCAGTGAGCCCTACAGGGACCCTACGTACGAGCAGTACTTC. As protein: CAISEPYRDPTYEQYF.

The chain joins TRBV18 to TRBJ1-1, with D possibly TRBD1 on 6 matching bases. The CDR3 is made up of 15 amino acids. Germline CDR1 reads KGHSH; CDR2 reads LQKENI. Trimming pared 0 bases from V and 1 base from J, leaving 9 bases between. CDR3 sequence (DNA): TGTGCCAGCTCACCACCTGGACAGAGGAACACTGAAGCTTTCTTT. It codes for CASSPPGQRNTEAFF.

The chain carries TRBV7-8 and TRBJ2-2, with D perhaps TRBD2 (5 bases). Germline assignment: CDR1 SGHVS and CDR2 FQNEAQ. V lost 2 bases, J lost 5 bases, and 18 bases lay in between. The CDR3 loop spans 17 amino acids. The CDR3 sequence: CASSLYPGEWETGELFF. In DNA, the CDR3 is TGTGCCAGCAGCTTATATCCTGGGGAATGGGAGACCGGGGAGCTGTTTTTT.

The chain uses TRBV7-8 and TRBJ1-4; D is perhaps TRBD1 (5 bases). The CDR3 length is 16 residues. CDR1 is SGHVS and CDR2 is FQNEAQ in the germline V gene. V was shortened by 6 bases and J by 6 bases, with 20 bases between the two germline ends. The CDR3 region has the DNA TGTGCCAGCAGGTCGGGACTGTTAATTGGTGATGAAAAACTGTTTTTT. Translating gives CASRSGLLIGDEKLFF.

This clone occurred a few times. The rearrangement uses TRBV5-1 and TRBJ2-2; 13 bases fit TRBD2. Germline CDR1 and CDR2: SGHRS and YFSETQ. The CDR3 totals 20 residues. V trimming: 3 bases; J trimming: 0 bases; junction bases outside the gene matches: 11. DNA of the CDR3: TGCGCCAGCAGCTGGCCGGGACTAGCGGGGAGACGAACGAACACCGGGGAGCTGTTTTTT. Translated: CASSWPGLAGRRTNTGELFF.

The CDR3 coding sequence is TGTGCCAGCAGCAAAGATTTGACAGTTAGCTCCTACGAGCAGTACTTC. Translated: CASSKDLTVSSYEQYF. The V call is TRBV21-1, the J call TRBJ2-7; the table's D call TRBD1 went unverified against the DNA. TRBV21-1 is assigned pseudogene status. This CDR3 has 16 amino acids.

J is TRBJ2-7 and V is TRBV11-2; 8 positions match TRBD1. The CDR3 loop spans 15 amino acids. Unmatched junction bases numbered 9, after V lost 5 bases and J lost 3 bases. The V gene's germline CDR1 is SGHAT and CDR2 FQNNGV. CDR3 nucleotides: TGTGCCAGCAGCCTGACTGGACAGGGAGGCTACGAGCAGTACTTC. Protein sequence: CASSLTGQGGYEQYF.

The chain links TRBV5-1 to TRBJ2-3; 9 bases are shared with TRBD1. The CDR3 runs 14 residues. Trimming took 7 bases from V and 4 from J; bases not matched to a gene: 7. Germline V lookup: CDR1 SGHRS, CDR2 YFSETQ. CDR3: CASSGTGSADTQYF. DNA of the CDR3: TGCGCCAGCTCCGGGACAGGGTCAGCAGATACGCAGTATTTT.

The chain employs TRBV7-9 and TRBJ2-7; 9 positions match TRBD2. Per the germline V gene, CDR1 is SEHNR and CDR2 is FQNEAQ (reference sequence). The CDR3 runs 16 residues. V trimming: 4 bases; J trimming: 4 bases; junction bases outside the gene matches: 11. In nucleotides, the CDR3 is TGTGCCAGCAGCTCATCTAGCGGGGTGTATGTGTACGAGCAGTACTTC. Amino acid sequence: CASSSSSGVYVYEQYF.

The table lists this clone with a few counts. The chain recombines TRBV6-5 with TRBJ1-1; no clear D gene. This CDR3 spans 12 amino acids. CDR1 and CDR2 (germline): MNHEY, SVGAGI. Trimming shortened V by 7 bases and J by 0 bases, and 6 bases separated the two germline ends. For the CDR3, the DNA is TGTGCCAGCACCTCCGTGAACACTGAAGCTTTCTTT. Translating it yields CASTSVNTEAFF.

This rearrangement joins TRBV7-6 to TRBJ2-5; no clear D. V lost 2 bases to trimming and J lost 8 bases, with 12 bases between them. The CDR3 has 13 residues. Germline CDR1 and CDR2: SGHVS and FNYEAQ. CDR3 residues: CASSLLALETQYF. For the CDR3, the DNA is TGTGCCAGCAGCTTATTGGCCCTCGAAACCCAGTACTTC.

The chain couples TRBV24-1 to TRBJ1-2, with 9 bases aligning to TRBD1. The CDR3 has 15 residues. V trimming: 7 bases; J trimming: 1 base; junction bases outside the gene matches: 6. The germline V gene encodes CDR1 KGHDR and CDR2 SFDVKD. Here the CDR3 DNA reads TGTGCCACCAGCTCCGGGACAGGGATTAACTATGGCTACACCTTC. This encodes CATSSGTGINYGYTF.

This sequence joins TRBV3-1 (or the pseudogene TRBV3-2) and TRBJ2-1; 10 positions agree with TRBD2. Trimming at V came to 1 base and at J to 8 bases, leaving 14 bases not matched to a gene. The length of the CDR3 is 18 residues. Germline V CDR1 and CDR2: LGHDT, YNNKEL (reference sequence). The CDR3 DNA is TGTGCCAGCAGCCAAGTTCCCAGCGGGGGGGCCGGGACCGATGAGCAGTTCTTC. Amino acids: CASSQVPSGGAGTDEQFF.